The 9 T cell receptor beta chains below all came from one sample that was sequenced in a study of radiotherapy plus CTLA-4 blockade in lung cancer. The protocol was immunoSEQ multiplex PCR, while the TCRdb copy is restricted to in-frame clones and leaves out a portion. The data hold about 56,000 clones, with under 80% observed a single time. The sequenced sample was peripheral blood, obtained from a patient treated with radiotherapy plus ipilimumab. The receptor source for this set is a human donor with non-small cell lung cancer who had a complete response to radiotherapy plus ipilimumab.

This clone was observed a few times. This rearrangement joins TRBV5-1 to TRBJ1-2; D is unclear. The CDR3 covers 13 residues. In germline, CDR1 is SGHRS, CDR2 YFSETQ. Trimming took off 7 bases at V and 8 bases at J, with 18 bases between the two ends. The CDR3 spells CASRPEITRGYTF. The CDR3 DNA follows: TGCGCCAGCCGACCGGAGATAACGCGAGGCTACACCTTC.

This chain uses TRBV29-1 with TRBJ2-1; 11 nucleotides line up with TRBD2. V dropped 2 bases and J dropped 5; count of bases not matched to a gene: 8. This CDR3 is built from 16 residues. Germline CDR1 reads SQVTM; CDR2 reads ANQGSEA. The CDR3 is CSVERFVLAGDNEQFF. The CDR3 DNA sequence: TGCAGCGTTGAAAGGTTTGTACTAGCGGGGGACAATGAGCAGTTCTTC.

V usage is TRBV27 and J usage is TRBJ1-2; TRBD1 matches 9 bases. The CDR3 extends over 14 amino acids. The V and J ends lost 6 bases and 7 bases, in that order; junction bases with no gene match: 9. Germline CDR1 is MNHEY and CDR2 is SMNVEV (reference sequence). The CDR3: CASSPGQGACGYTF. In nucleotides, the CDR3 is TGTGCCAGCAGCCCGGGACAGGGAGCCTGTGGCTACACCTTC.

The V and J genes are TRBV15 and TRBJ1-6; 10 bases map to TRBD1. Germline V gene data show CDR1 as LNHNV and CDR2 as YYDKDF (reference sequence). The CDR3 is made up of 16 amino acids. V shed 1 base and J 10 bases; nucleotides not matched to a gene: 7. CDR3 coding DNA: TGTGCCACCAGCAGAGGCGACAGGGGGCTTTGGTCACCCCTCCACTTT. Translation gives CATSRGDRGLWSPLHF.

V usage is TRBV13 and J usage is TRBJ2-5, with 7 bases matching TRBD1. The J call is uncertain, as TRBJ2-7 better fits the DNA end. This CDR3 is built from 14 residues. Per the germline V gene, CDR1 is PRHDT and CDR2 is FYEKMQ (reference sequence). CDR3 sequence: CASTETGSSYEQYF. As DNA, the CDR3 is TGTGCCAGCACGGAGACAGGGAGCTCCTACGAGCAGTACTTC.

As for this clone: Other DNA sequences of this sample code for an identical CDR3. The chain uses TRBV28 and TRBJ1-2; unclear D gene. Trimming pared 6 bases from V and 10 bases from J, leaving 15 bases between. Looked up from germline, CDR1 is MDHEN and CDR2 is SYDVKM. The CDR3 has 12 residues. In nucleotides, the CDR3 is TGTGCCAGCAGGCGTTTGGGGAGTTTCTACACCTTC. Residues: CASRRLGSFYTF.

The chain joins TRBV19 to TRBJ1-1; 8 nucleotides line up with TRBD1. Germline assignment: CDR1 LNHDA and CDR2 SQIVND (reference sequence). The trim removed 5 bases at V and 4 bases at J, leaving 9 bases unmatched. The CDR3 totals 15 residues. CDR3 protein: CASSPRTGQGTEAFF. The CDR3 DNA sequence: TGTGCCAGTAGTCCACGGACAGGGCAGGGCACTGAAGCTTTCTTT.

The chain's CDR3 is CASSNERVGAYEQYF. The DNA for the CDR3 is TGTGCCAGCAGCAACGAGCGGGTTGGAGCCTACGAGCAGTACTTC. The chain combines TRBV7-9 with TRBJ2-7; tentatively, D is TRBD2 (6 bases). There are 15 residues in the CDR3. V was pared by 5 bases and J by 2 bases, with 16 bases between. From germline, CDR1 is SEHNR and CDR2 FQNEAQ (reference sequence).

This chain uses TRBV5-1 with TRBJ1-2, with 10 bases identical to TRBD1. The germline V gene encodes CDR1 SGHRS and CDR2 YFSETQ. This CDR3 has 13 residues. The ends lost 4 bases at V and 8 bases at J; junction bases unmatched: 5. The CDR3 protein is CASSPGQGEGYTF. The DNA of the CDR3 is TGCGCCAGCAGCCCCGGACAGGGGGAAGGCTACACCTTC.